This record looks at one T cell receptor beta chain sequence and its context. The antigen remains unidentified. At one end, the junction sequence differs from germline, possibly due to a read error. CDR1 and CDR2 from the germline V gene are MGHRA and YSYEKL. This CDR3 is 14 amino acids long. This sample is part of a study of radiation and T cells in renal cell carcinoma. Overall study findings and caveats: Tumor samples were small regions of approximately 1 g. Compared with controls, irradiated tumors had more, larger dominant CDR3 motifs. Top 100 clonotypes averaged approximately 50% in irradiated versus roughly 43% in nephrectomy-only tumors.

Data came from immunoSEQ multiplex PCR; TCRdb stores just in-frame clones and leaves some out. The sample has about 6,000 clones, under 70% seen once; the top ten hold about 26%. Treatment: treatment-naive control, cytoreductive nephrectomy. Controls included a few female and around ten male donors, resected 2011 to 2014. The sample consisted of tumor tissue, taken from a patient whose treatment was nephrectomy without radiotherapy. This clonotype was obtained from a human donor with renal cell carcinoma. J is TRBJ2-1 and V is TRBV4-1; 12 positions agree with TRBD2. DNA for the CDR3: TGCGCCAGCAGCCAAGAGGTTGACCTAGCGGGAGGGCTCTTC. As protein: CASSQEVDLAGGLF.